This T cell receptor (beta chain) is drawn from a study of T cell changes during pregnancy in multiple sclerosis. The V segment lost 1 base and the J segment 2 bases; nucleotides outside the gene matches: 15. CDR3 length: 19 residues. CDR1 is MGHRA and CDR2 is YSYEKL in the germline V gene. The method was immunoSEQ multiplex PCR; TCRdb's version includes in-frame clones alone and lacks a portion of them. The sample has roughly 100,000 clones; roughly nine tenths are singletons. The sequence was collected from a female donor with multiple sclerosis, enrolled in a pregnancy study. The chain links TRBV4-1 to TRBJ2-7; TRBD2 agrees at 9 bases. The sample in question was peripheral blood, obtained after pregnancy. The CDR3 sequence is CASSQVELTLAGATYEQYF. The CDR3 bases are TGCGCCAGCAGCCAAGTGGAATTGACACTAGCGGGCGCTACCTACGAGCAGTACTTC.